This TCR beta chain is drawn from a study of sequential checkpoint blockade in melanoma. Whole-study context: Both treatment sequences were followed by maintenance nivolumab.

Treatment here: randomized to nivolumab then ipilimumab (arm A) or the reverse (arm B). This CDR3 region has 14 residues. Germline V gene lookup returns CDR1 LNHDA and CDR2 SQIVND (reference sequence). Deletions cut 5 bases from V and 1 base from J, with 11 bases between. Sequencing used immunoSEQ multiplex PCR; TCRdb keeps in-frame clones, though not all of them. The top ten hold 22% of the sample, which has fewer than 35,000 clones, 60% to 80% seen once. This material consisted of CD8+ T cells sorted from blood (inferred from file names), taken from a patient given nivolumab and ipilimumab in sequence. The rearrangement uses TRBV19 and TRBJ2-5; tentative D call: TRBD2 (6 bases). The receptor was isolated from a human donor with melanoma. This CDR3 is CASSSRDSQETQYF. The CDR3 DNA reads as TGTGCCAGTAGTTCCCGGGACTCCCAAGAGACCCAGTACTTC.